The 22 T cell receptor beta chains presented below share a single source sample, sequenced in a study of cytomegalovirus exposure and HLA in healthy donors. The PCR was carried out with 60 Vbeta primers and 13 Jbeta primers. Assay: immunoSEQ multiplex PCR; the TCRdb copy retains only in-frame clones and omits some. The repertoire holds over 100,000 clones, with approximately 70% as singletons. Sequenced sample: PBMCs. The origin of the receptors is a woman in her twenties or thirties in good health and CMV-seronegative.

The V and J genes are TRBV10-1 and TRBJ2-5; D perhaps matches TRBD1 (7 bases). The CDR3 totals 15 residues. V was trimmed by 3 bases and J by 2 bases, leaving 13 bases between them. The germline V gene has CDR1 WNHNN and CDR2 SYGVQD (reference sequence). In DNA form, the CDR3 reads TGCGCCAGCAGTGAAACGGCGGGACAGCAAGAGACCCAGTACTTC. Protein product: CASSETAGQQETQYF.

This chain connects TRBV5-4 to TRBJ2-7; TRBD1 agrees at 8 bases. J gave up 3 bases and V 0 bases, and 2 bases lay outside the gene matches. The CDR3 is 14 residues long. In germline, CDR1 is SGHNT, CDR2 YYREEE (reference sequence). This CDR3 is CASSLEQGGYEQYF. In DNA, the CDR3 is TGTGCCAGCAGCTTGGAACAGGGGGGCTACGAGCAGTACTTC.

The chain uses TRBV5-6 and TRBJ1-6, with D possibly being TRBD1 (5 bases). V dropped 2 bases and J dropped 9 bases, with 12 bases sitting between them. Per germline, CDR1 SGHDT and CDR2 YYEEEE. The CDR3 covers 14 residues. CDR3 residues: CASSFWGVGSPLHF. CDR3 in DNA: TGTGCCAGCAGCTTCTGGGGGGTAGGTTCACCCCTCCACTTT.

The rearrangement links TRBV30 to TRBJ1-2; 7 nucleotides match TRBD1. CDR3 length: 13 amino acids. Per the germline V gene, CDR1 is GTSNPN and CDR2 is SVGIG (reference sequence). Trimming took 4 bases from V and 7 from J; bases not matched to a gene: 9. The CDR3 nucleotides read TGTGCCTGGAACCTAGGACAGGCGGGTGGCTACACCTTC. It specifies CAWNLGQAGGYTF.

The V gene is TRBV6-6, the J gene TRBJ2-7, with TRBD2 as a possible D gene (5 bases). Trimming left V 2 bases short and J 7 bases short, with 18 bases between. This CDR3 has 15 amino acids. Germline-derived CDR1 and CDR2 are MNHNY and SVGAGI (reference sequence). CDR3 bases: TGTGCCAGCAGTTACGGGAACCGCGCGTCGGGAGAGCAGTACTTC. It specifies CASSYGNRASGEQYF.

The CDR3 here is CASSARWGAYNEQFF. The CDR3 DNA follows: TGTGCCAGCAGCGCCCGGTGGGGGGCCTACAATGAGCAGTTCTTC. V is TRBV14 and J is TRBJ2-1; D is perhaps TRBD2 (6 bases). The germline V and J ends were trimmed by 5 bases and 2 bases, with 13 bases remaining between them. The CDR3 covers 15 residues. Germline-derived CDR1 and CDR2 are SGHDN and FVKESK.

The genes are TRBV2 and TRBJ2-7; 12 bases agree with TRBD1. The V gene end was trimmed by 2 bases and the J gene end by 5 bases; junction bases not matched to a gene: 4. CDR3 size: 15 residues. CDR1 and CDR2 from the germline V gene are SNHLY and FYNNEI. The CDR3 protein is CASSEQGQGADEQYF. The CDR3 coding sequence is TGTGCCAGCAGTGAACAGGGACAGGGGGCGGACGAGCAGTACTTC.

The CDR3 region is CACAGQTDYEQYF. CDR3 DNA: TGTGCCTGCGCGGGCCAAACCGACTACGAGCAGTACTTC. J is TRBJ2-7 and V is TRBV5-5, with a possible D match to TRBD2 (5 bases). Germline V CDR1 and CDR2: SGHKS, YYEKEE (reference sequence). This CDR3 is built from 13 residues. Deletions cut 10 bases from V and 3 bases from J, with 17 bases between.

This rearrangement joins TRBV6-5 to TRBJ1-1; weak D call: TRBD1 (6 bases). Trimming left V 2 bases short and J 5 bases short, with 18 bases between. The CDR3 is 16 amino acids. CDR1 MNHEY and CDR2 SVGAGI come from the germline V gene. DNA for the CDR3: TGTGCCAGCAGTTACCTTGGGACAAACCGGTGGACTGAAGCTTTCTTT. Translating gives CASSYLGTNRWTEAFF.

This chain links TRBV30 with TRBJ1-2; D is unclear. With 0 bases removed from V and 4 bases from J, the gap between germline ends came to 12 bases. The germline CDR1 and CDR2 sequences are GTSNPN and SVGIG (reference sequence). This CDR3 comprises 14 residues. CDR3 region: CAWSVWETTYGYTF. CDR3 nucleotides: TGTGCCTGGAGTGTTTGGGAGACCACCTATGGCTACACCTTC.

The rearrangement joins TRBV11-3 to TRBJ1-1; 7 bases fit TRBD1. In germline, CDR1 is SGHNT, CDR2 YENEEA. With 7 bases clipped from V and 4 bases from J, the junction kept 9 bases outside the gene matches. The CDR3 length is 14 residues. This chain's CDR3 is CASNPQGPATEAFF. CDR3 DNA sequence: TGTGCCAGCAACCCACAGGGGCCAGCCACTGAAGCTTTCTTT.

The sample holds one count of this clone. The rearrangement uses TRBV19 and TRBJ1-2, with D unresolved. Germline CDR1 is LNHDA and CDR2 is SQIVND (reference sequence). With 7 bases removed from V and 4 bases from J, the gap between germline ends came to 16 bases. The CDR3 is 14 residues long. The CDR3 DNA follows: TGTGCCAGTACGGAGGTAACGATAGGCTATGGCTACACCTTC. Its translation: CASTEVTIGYGYTF.

This chain joins TRBV27 and TRBJ1-2; D is ambiguous. CDR3 size: 12 residues. The germline V gene has CDR1 MNHEY and CDR2 SMNVEV (reference sequence). With 6 bases removed from V and 5 bases from J, the gap between germline ends came to 10 bases. CDR3 bases: TGTGCCAGCAGAAATCGAGGGTATGGCTACACCTTC. As protein: CASRNRGYGYTF.

The chain carries TRBV7-6 and TRBJ2-1; TRBD2 matches at 8 bases. CDR1 SGHVS and CDR2 FNYEAQ come from the germline V gene. With V trimmed by 5 bases and J by 9 bases, 12 bases remained unmatched. This CDR3 contains 15 residues. This CDR3 is CASSRGEREYVEQFF. CDR3 bases: TGTGCCAGCAGCAGAGGGGAGCGGGAGTACGTTGAGCAGTTCTTC.

V and J are TRBV7-2 and TRBJ2-5; 8 bases map to TRBD1. The CDR3 has 16 amino acids. V was pared by 5 bases and J by 5 bases, with 13 bases of the junction left unmatched. The germline V gene encodes CDR1 SGHTA and CDR2 FQGNSA. CDR3 nucleotides: TGTGCCAGCAGCATCCTCCAGGGGGCGCCGGGGGAGACCCAGTACTTC. Translated, it gives CASSILQGAPGETQYF.

This clone has only a few counts. The CDR3 spells CASSHSNQPQHF. The CDR3 DNA sequence: TGTGCCAGCAGTCATAGCAATCAGCCCCAGCATTTT. The chain joins TRBV25-1 to TRBJ1-5; D unclear. This CDR3 has 12 amino acids. V lost 5 bases to trimming and J lost 0 bases, with 2 bases between them. Germline values: CDR1 MGHDK, CDR2 SYGVNS.

This chain links TRBV4-2 with TRBJ1-1, with 7 bases fitting TRBD1. CDR1 and CDR2 (germline): LGHNA, YNFKEQ. The ends lost 0 bases at V and 5 bases at J; junction bases unmatched: 9. CDR3 size: 16 residues. The CDR3 DNA follows: TGTGCCAGCAGCCAAGATGGGGCGAGGGGGCGGACTGAAGCTTTCTTT. Its translation is CASSQDGARGRTEAFF.

This chain joins TRBV5-6 and TRBJ2-7, with D uncertain. CDR1 SGHDT and CDR2 YYEEEE come from the germline V gene. The CDR3 consists of 15 residues. The ends were cut back, 0 bases at V and 0 bases at J, with 10 bases in the middle. DNA of the CDR3: TGTGCCAGCAGCTTGGAATCCGAGGTCTCCTACGAGCAGTACTTC. Amino acids: CASSLESEVSYEQYF.

The rearrangement uses TRBV5-1 and TRBJ1-2, with TRBD1 identical over 8 bases. Germline-derived CDR1 and CDR2 are SGHRS and YFSETQ. The CDR3 spans 15 residues. The V segment lost 4 bases and the J segment 3 bases; nucleotides outside the gene matches: 8. The CDR3 region has the DNA TGCGCCAGCAGCCCGAACAGGGGGACAGACTATGGCTACACCTTC. Its translation: CASSPNRGTDYGYTF.

J is TRBJ1-4 and V is TRBV30, with D tentatively TRBD1 (6 bases). Between the trimmed V and J ends, which lost 2 bases and 3 bases, there was a span of 13 bases. The CDR3 consists of 15 residues. Per germline, CDR1 GTSNPN and CDR2 SVGIG (reference sequence). The CDR3 loop reads CAWSPLGQSNEKLFF. The CDR3 DNA is TGTGCCTGGAGTCCCCTCGGACAGTCTAATGAAAAACTGTTTTTT.

This clone occurred many times. The rearrangement joins TRBV4-3 to TRBJ2-3; D may be TRBD1 (6 bases). V was trimmed by 0 bases and J by 2 bases, leaving 15 bases between them. Germline V CDR1 and CDR2: LGHNA, YSLEER. The CDR3 runs 17 residues. The CDR3 sequence is CASSQDKKDSNTDTQYF. The CDR3 nucleotides are TGCGCCAGCAGCCAAGATAAGAAGGACAGCAACACAGATACGCAGTATTTT.

The V call is TRBV5-5, the J call TRBJ1-2; D not certain. Germline V gene data show CDR1 as SGHKS and CDR2 as YYEKEE (reference sequence). The CDR3 contains 12 residues. V shed 0 bases and J shed 8 bases, with 8 bases lying between them. CDR3 amino acids: CASSLDSPGYTF. CDR3 in DNA: TGTGCCAGCAGCTTGGACAGTCCGGGCTACACCTTC.